These 4 T cell receptor beta chains were sequenced from one sample in a study of technical replicates of blood from several donors. Assay used: immunoSEQ multiplex PCR; TCRdb lists only in-frame clones, some missing. This table holds around 100,000 clones, 85% to 95% found once. The source material was T cells isolated from PBMCs. Receptors were obtained from a human donor in good health.

The chain recombines TRBV4-3 with TRBJ2-7; 7 nucleotides match TRBD1. The CDR3 loop spans 14 amino acids. The ends lost 1 base at V and 4 bases at J; junction bases unmatched: 4. Germline V gene data show CDR1 as LGHNA and CDR2 as YSLEER. The CDR3 loop is CASSQGAGGYEQYF. The CDR3 DNA follows: TGCGCCAGCAGCCAAGGGGCAGGGGGTTACGAGCAGTACTTC.

The chain recombines TRBV5-7 with TRBJ1-2; TRBD1 matches 7 bases. TRBV5-7 is sorted into the ORF group, with uncertain function. The CDR3 consists of 14 residues. The V and J ends lost 4 bases and 8 bases, in that order; junction bases with no gene match: 11. CDR3 bases: TGTGCCAGCAGCCCAGGGACAGCTAACGGGGGCTACACCTTC. It is translated as CASSPGTANGGYTF.

In this sample, this clone turned up once. This rearrangement joins TRBV28 to TRBJ2-7; possible D gene TRBD1, 6 bases. Per the germline V gene, CDR1 is MDHEN and CDR2 is SYDVKM. The CDR3 runs to 14 residues. Trimming shortened V by 9 bases and J by 1 base, and 16 bases separated the two germline ends. CDR3 sequence (DNA): TGTGCCAGTAAGACAGGCACAACATCCTACGAGCAGTACTTC. Translated, it gives CASKTGTTSYEQYF.

This chain links TRBV7-9 with TRBJ1-2, with TRBD1 identical over 10 bases. There are 15 residues in the CDR3. The germline V gene has CDR1 SEHNR and CDR2 FQNEAQ (reference sequence). With V trimmed by 1 base and J by 6 bases, 5 bases remained unmatched. The DNA of the CDR3 is TGTGCCAGCAGCTTAGGGGACAGGGGTCAGAATGGCTACACCTTC. Translating gives CASSLGDRGQNGYTF.